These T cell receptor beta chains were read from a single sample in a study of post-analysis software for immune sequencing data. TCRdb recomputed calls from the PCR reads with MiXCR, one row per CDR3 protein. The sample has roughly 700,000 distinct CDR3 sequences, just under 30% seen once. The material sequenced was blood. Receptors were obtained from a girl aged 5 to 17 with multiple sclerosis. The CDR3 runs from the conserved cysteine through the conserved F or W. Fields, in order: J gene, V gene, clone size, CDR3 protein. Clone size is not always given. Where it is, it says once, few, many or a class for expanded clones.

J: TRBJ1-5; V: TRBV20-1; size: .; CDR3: CSAAAGHNQPQHF
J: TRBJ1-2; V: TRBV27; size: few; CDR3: CASSSGSGGRIVYGYTF
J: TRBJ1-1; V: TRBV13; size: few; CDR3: CASSLGDRDPEAFF
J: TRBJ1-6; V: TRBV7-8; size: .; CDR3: CASSPGRVVADSPLHF
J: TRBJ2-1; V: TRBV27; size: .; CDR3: CASSSYDPGTGPGNVQFF
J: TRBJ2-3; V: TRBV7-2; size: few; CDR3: CASSGWTAKLLRSDTQYF
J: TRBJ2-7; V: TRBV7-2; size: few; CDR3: CASSAEWSISAEQYF
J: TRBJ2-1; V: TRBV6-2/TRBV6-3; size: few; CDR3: CASSYIQSFGSEQFF
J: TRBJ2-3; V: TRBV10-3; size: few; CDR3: CAISGGRTSGVADTQYF
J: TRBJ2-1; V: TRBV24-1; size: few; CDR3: CATSEPGGPSSYNEQFF
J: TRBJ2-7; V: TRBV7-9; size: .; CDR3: CASSIQGGPYEQYF
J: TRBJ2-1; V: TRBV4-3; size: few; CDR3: CASSQDEINEQFF
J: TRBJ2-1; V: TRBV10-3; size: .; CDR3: CAISGLPSSYNEQFF
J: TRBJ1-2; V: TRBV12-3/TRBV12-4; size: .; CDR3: CASSRPLAGGYGYTF
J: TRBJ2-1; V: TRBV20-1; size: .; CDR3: CSALFYETGGDEQFF
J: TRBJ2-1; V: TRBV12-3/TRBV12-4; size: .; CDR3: CASSLAPGRGQFF
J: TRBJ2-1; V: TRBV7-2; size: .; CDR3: CASSSGSEQFF
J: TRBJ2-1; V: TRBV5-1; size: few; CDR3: CASSLRGANYNEQFF
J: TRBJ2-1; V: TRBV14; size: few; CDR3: CASSQAGGYNEQFF
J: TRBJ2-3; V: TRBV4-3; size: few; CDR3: CASSLQRTDTQYF
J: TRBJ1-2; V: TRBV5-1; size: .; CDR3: CASSLDLSGYTF
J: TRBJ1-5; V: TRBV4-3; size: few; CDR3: CASSQDSRGHLGNQPQHF
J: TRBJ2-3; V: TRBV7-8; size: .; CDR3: CASKSVADHGGTQYF
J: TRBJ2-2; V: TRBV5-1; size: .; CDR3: CASSPGQTSRYGELFF
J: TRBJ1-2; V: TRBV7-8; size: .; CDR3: CASSFAGMEDGGYTF
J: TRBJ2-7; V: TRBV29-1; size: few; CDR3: CSVVRLASSYEQYF
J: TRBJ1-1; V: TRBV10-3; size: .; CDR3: CAISDFAGPNTEAFF
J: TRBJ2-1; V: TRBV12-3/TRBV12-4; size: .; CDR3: CATRGGTSGGASSYNEQFF
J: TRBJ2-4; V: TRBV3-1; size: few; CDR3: CASSQDVSSGALAKNIQYF
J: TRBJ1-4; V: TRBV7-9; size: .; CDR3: CASSLHSTNEKLFF
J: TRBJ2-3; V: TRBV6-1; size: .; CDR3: CASSDSRRDNTDTQYF